This entry describes one TCR beta chain. A much larger clone lies a single base off, so this may be a read error. Total RNA extraction produced at least 6 micrograms (per sample) for the study. The use of a sample-barcoded 5' primer and a J-beta primer mix characterized a second PCR of 7 to 11 cycles. TCRdb reanalysed the 5' RACE reads using MiXCR and keeps one entry per CDR3 protein. The data show hundreds of thousands of distinct CDR3 sequences, 32% seen once. The CDR3 contains 14 residues. Per germline, CDR1 LNHDA and CDR2 SQIVND (reference sequence). Deletions cut 8 bases from V and 1 base from J, with 14 bases between. The data are from a study of blood T cells in healthy people across ages.

The receptor comes from a woman of 80 years or more in good health. The sample taken for sequencing was blood. The chain joins TRBV19 to TRBJ1-1; D is possibly TRBD1 (5 bases). CDR3 loop: CASRTGTGNTEAFF. CDR3 coding DNA: TGTGCCAGTCGCACCGGGACGGGGAACACTGAAGCTTTCTTT.